This TCR beta chain was recorded in a study of OX40 agonist ivuxolimab in advanced cancers. As regards this clone: No antigen is known for it.

Whole-study results and caveats: The expanded peripheral T cells' antigen specificity was not determined.

Autoimmune disease history or systemic immunosuppression led to patients being barred. Baseline, cycle 4 day 1, and cycle 7 day 1 were the blood sampling points. Sequenced by immunoSEQ multiplex PCR; TCRdb stores in-frame clones only, minus some. In the table there are approximately 91,000 clones, about 90% of which are singletons. With 4 bases clipped from V and 5 bases from J, the junction kept 3 bases outside the gene matches. The germline gives CDR1 SGHTA, CDR2 FQGNSA. This CDR3 has 14 amino acids. This TCR came from an adult with an advanced solid tumor such as melanoma, head and neck, liver or kidney cancer. This chain links TRBV7-2 with TRBJ2-7; TRBD1 agrees at 12 bases. The specimen was CD4+ or CD8+ T cells sorted from blood, collected in a trial of the OX40 agonist ivuxolimab. The DNA of the CDR3 is TGTGCCAGCAGCTCGGGACAGGGGGCGAACGAGCAGTACGTC. This sequence encodes CASSSGQGANEQYV.